Below are 21 T cell receptor beta chains sequenced from a single sample in a study of OX40 agonist ivuxolimab in advanced cancers. Here immunoSEQ multiplex PCR was the method, and the copy in TCRdb shows in-frame clones only, minus some. The table has roughly 110,000 clones, approximately 90% seen once. The material sequenced was CD4+ or CD8+ T cells sorted from blood, taken in a trial of the OX40 agonist ivuxolimab. The receptors originated from an adult with an advanced solid tumor such as melanoma, head and neck, liver or kidney cancer.

Here the CDR3 DNA reads TGCGCCAGCAGCTTGGGGACTAGCGGCGCAGATACGCAGTATTTT. Translating it yields CASSLGTSGADTQYF. This chain joins TRBV5-1 and TRBJ2-3; 10 bases match TRBD2. V gave up 0 bases and J gave up 4 bases; unmatched junction bases: 2. Germline V gene sequence: CDR1 SGHRS, CDR2 YFSETQ. The CDR3 loop spans 15 amino acids.

This sequence joins TRBV7-9 and TRBJ1-3; D gene uncertain. Germline assignment: CDR1 SEHNR and CDR2 FQNEAQ (reference sequence). CDR3 length: 16 residues. V gave up 2 bases and J gave up 0 bases, with 11 bases separating them. CDR3 nucleotides: TGTGCCAGCAGCTTATCTCACGGAACCTCTGGAAACACCATATATTTT. Residues: CASSLSHGTSGNTIYF.

The chain is built from TRBV29-1 and TRBJ2-4; TRBD1 aligns across 7 bases. Per germline, CDR1 SQVTM and CDR2 ANQGSEA. The CDR3 consists of 15 residues. V dropped 3 bases and J dropped 6; count of bases not matched to a gene: 11. This CDR3 is CSVDMGQSARNIQYF. In DNA form, the CDR3 reads TGCAGCGTTGATATGGGACAGTCTGCCCGAAACATTCAGTACTTC.

The CDR3, as DNA: TGTGCCAGCAGTTTATTCGCAGCCATGAACACTGAAGCTTTCTTT. Amino acid sequence: CASSLFAAMNTEAFF. The chain carries TRBV27 and TRBJ1-1, with D uncertain. The length of the CDR3 is 15 residues. Germline CDR1 reads MNHEY; CDR2 reads SMNVEV (reference sequence). The V and J ends lost 1 base and 0 bases respectively, with 9 bases between them.

The chain has TRBV5-6 and TRBJ2-7, with unresolved D. The CDR3 is made up of 12 amino acids. Germline V gives CDR1 SGHDT, CDR2 YYEEEE. Trimming left V 2 bases short and J 2 bases short, with 5 bases between. CDR3 in amino acids: CASSLQTYEQYF. The CDR3 DNA reads as TGTGCCAGCAGCTTACAGACCTACGAGCAGTACTTC.

The chain is built from TRBV7-9 and TRBJ1-2; maybe TRBD1 (6 bases). CDR1 and CDR2 (germline): SEHNR, FQNEAQ (reference sequence). CDR3 length equals 15 residues. Deletions cut 5 bases from V and 4 bases from J, with 17 bases between. The chain's CDR3 is CASSLTGPGAYGYTF. Written as DNA, the CDR3 is TGTGCCAGCAGCCTAACAGGGCCGGGGGCCTATGGCTACACCTTC.

CDR3 residues: CASSQVKWDQQFF. The CDR3 DNA is TGCGCCAGCAGCCAAGTTAAGTGGGATCAGCAGTTCTTC. This sequence joins TRBV4-1 and TRBJ2-1; no clear D. The germline gives CDR1 MGHRA, CDR2 YSYEKL. Trimming took off 1 base at V and 11 bases at J, with 12 bases between the two ends. The CDR3 contains 13 residues.

A few counts support this clone. The J gene is TRBJ1-4, the V gene TRBV6-6, with 7 bases matching TRBD1. CDR3 size: 12 residues. CDR1 is MNHNY and CDR2 is SVGAGI in the germline V gene (reference sequence). V lost 7 bases and J lost 7; bases outside the gene matches: 3. The chain's CDR3 is CASIGGVEKLFF. The CDR3 DNA reads TGTGCCAGCATAGGGGGCGTTGAAAAACTGTTTTTT.

The chain recombines TRBV15 with TRBJ1-3, with TRBD1 matching 9 bases. The ends lost 5 bases at V and 0 bases at J; junction bases unmatched: 5. This CDR3 region has 16 residues. Per the germline V gene, CDR1 is LNHNV and CDR2 is YYDKDF (reference sequence). CDR3 in DNA: TGTGCCACCAGCCCACAGGGGGCCCTCTCTGGAAACACCATATATTTT. Its protein is CATSPQGALSGNTIYF.

V gene TRBV9 combines with J gene TRBJ2-5; TRBD2 aligns across 9 bases. The DNA end is a closer match to TRBJ2-7, so the J assignment may be wrong. The CDR3 contains 15 residues. CDR1 is SGDLS and CDR2 is YYNGEE in the germline V gene. CDR3 sequence: CASSPEAGGPYEQYF. CDR3 sequence (DNA): TGTGCCAGCAGCCCAGAAGCGGGAGGACCGTACGAGCAGTACTTC.

The chain recombines TRBV10-3 with TRBJ2-2; 8 bases agree with TRBD1. CDR1 ENHRY and CDR2 SYGVKD come from the germline V gene. The CDR3 consists of 16 residues. V was pared by 3 bases and J by 3 bases, with 6 bases of the junction left unmatched. This CDR3 reads CAISEPAGGHTGELFF. DNA for the CDR3: TGTGCCATCAGTGAACCGGCAGGGGGCCACACCGGGGAGCTGTTTTTT.

There are a few counts of this clone. The rearrangement links TRBV15 to TRBJ2-7; 7 bases are shared with TRBD2. CDR3 length equals 14 residues. V trimming: 5 bases; J trimming: 2 bases; junction bases outside the gene matches: 6. CDR1 and CDR2 from the germline V gene are LNHNV and YYDKDF (reference sequence). The CDR3 nucleotides read TGTGCCACCAGCCGGCTAGCGGAGACCTACGAGCAGTACTTC. It yields the protein CATSRLAETYEQYF. Based on the CDR3 plus reference TRBV15 and TRBJ2-7, the full variable domain is DAMVIQNPRYQVTQFGKPVTLSCSQTLNHNVMYWYQQKSSQAPKLLFHYYDKDFNNEADTPDNFQSRRPNTSFCFLDIRSPGLGDTAMYLCATSRLAETYEQYFGPGTRLTVT.

The chain couples TRBV2 to TRBJ2-7; D is perhaps TRBD1 or TRBD2 (5 bases each). This CDR3 spans 14 amino acids. From germline, CDR1 is SNHLY and CDR2 FYNNEI. Trimming removed 2 bases from V and 7 bases from J, with 15 bases in between. The chain's CDR3 is CASSETGLRVEQYF. The CDR3 coding sequence is TGTGCCAGCAGTGAAACAGGCTTGAGGGTGGAGCAGTACTTC.

The rearrangement links TRBV6-5 to TRBJ2-5; no firm D call. Germline V lookup: CDR1 MNHEY, CDR2 SVGAGI. The CDR3 sequence is 13 residues long. Between the trimmed V and J ends, which lost 2 bases and 7 bases, there was a span of 11 bases. The chain's CDR3 is CASSYQPGATQYF. The CDR3 DNA is TGTGCCAGCAGTTACCAGCCGGGCGCGACCCAGTACTTC.

This clone appeared a few times. J is TRBJ1-2 and V is TRBV19, with 9 positions matching TRBD1. The V and J ends lost 7 bases and 12 bases, in that order; junction bases with no gene match: 12. CDR3 length: 13 residues. The germline CDR1 and CDR2 sequences are LNHDA and SQIVND (reference sequence). The CDR3 loop is CASNLGSGQGNTF. CDR3 bases: TGTGCCAGTAACTTGGGTTCGGGACAGGGTAACACCTTC.

The chain couples TRBV9 to TRBJ2-1; the match to TRBD2 covers 11 bases. The germline gives CDR1 SGDLS, CDR2 YYNGEE. The J segment lost 10 bases and the V segment lost 4 bases, leaving 10 bases of the junction unmatched. This CDR3 is 15 amino acids long. The CDR3 DNA is TGTGCCAGCAGCCTACTAGCGGGAGAAGGTAGGGAGCAGTTCTTC. This encodes CASSLLAGEGREQFF. Complete variable domain (other parts from reference TRBV9 and TRBJ2-1): DSGVTQTPKHLITATGQRVTLRCSPRSGDLSVYWYQQSLDQGLQFLIQYYNGEERAKGNILERFSAQQFPDLHSELNLSSLELGDSALYFCASSLLAGEGREQFFGPGTRLTVL.

V is TRBV9 and J is TRBJ2-7, with 9 positions matching TRBD2. Per the germline V gene, CDR1 is SGDLS and CDR2 is YYNGEE. This CDR3 spans 15 amino acids. V shed 6 bases and J 1 base; nucleotides not matched to a gene: 8. CDR3: CASTPGAGGSYEQYF. The CDR3 DNA is TGTGCCAGCACCCCTGGAGCGGGAGGATCCTACGAGCAGTACTTC.

The chain recombines TRBV28 with TRBJ2-7; maybe TRBD2 (6 bases). Germline assignment: CDR1 MDHEN and CDR2 SYDVKM. CDR3 length: 16 amino acids. V lost 3 bases, J lost 6 bases, and 21 bases lay in between. CDR3 coding DNA: TGTGCCAGCAGTTTGTCCTCATTCGGGACTGTCAGCGAGCAGTACTTC. It codes for CASSLSSFGTVSEQYF.

The chain has TRBV27 and TRBJ2-7; D may be TRBD1 (6 bases). Trimming removed 6 bases at V and 6 bases at J, with 24 bases between. CDR3 size: 16 residues. The germline CDR1 and CDR2 sequences are MNHEY and SMNVEV (reference sequence). DNA for the CDR3: TGTGCCAGCAGATCTCTGCCCGGGACACCTGGCGCCGAGCAGTACTTC. Translating it yields CASRSLPGTPGAEQYF.

The chain recombines TRBV30 with TRBJ2-7; D is unresolved. Trimming took 5 bases from V and 1 from J, leaving 12 bases between them. Germline assignment: CDR1 GTSNPN and CDR2 SVGIG (reference sequence). This CDR3 region has 13 residues. CDR3 residues: CAWDGDESYEQYF. In nucleotides, the CDR3 is TGTGCCTGGGATGGGGATGAGTCCTACGAGCAGTACTTC.

This clone has just one count. The gene calls are TRBV5-1 and TRBJ1-1; no definite D call. The CDR3 has 15 amino acids. V lost 0 bases and J lost 6, with 15 bases in between. The germline V gene encodes CDR1 SGHRS and CDR2 YFSETQ. The CDR3 DNA reads TGCGCCAGCAGCTTGGTCGACGGGGAAAGGGCTGAAGCTTTCTTT. As protein: CASSLVDGERAEAFF.